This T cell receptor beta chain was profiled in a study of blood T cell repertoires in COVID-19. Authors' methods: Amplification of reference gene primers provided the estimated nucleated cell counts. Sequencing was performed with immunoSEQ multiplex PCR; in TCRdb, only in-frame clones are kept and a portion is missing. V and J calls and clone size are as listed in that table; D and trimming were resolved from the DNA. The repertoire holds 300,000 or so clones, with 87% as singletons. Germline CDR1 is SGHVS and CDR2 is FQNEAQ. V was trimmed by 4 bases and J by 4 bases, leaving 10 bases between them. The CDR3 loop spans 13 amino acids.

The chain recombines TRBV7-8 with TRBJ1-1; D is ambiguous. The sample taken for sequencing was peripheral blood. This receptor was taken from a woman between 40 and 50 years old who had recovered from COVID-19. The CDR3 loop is CASSSRPGTEAFF. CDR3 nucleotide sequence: TGTGCCAGCAGCTCTCGACCGGGCACTGAAGCTTTCTTT. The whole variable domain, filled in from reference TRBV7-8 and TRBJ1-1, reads GAGVSQSPRYKVAKRGQDVALRCDPISGHVSLFWYQQALGQGPEFLTYFQNEAQLDKSGLPSDRFFAERPEGSVSTLKIQRTQQEDSAVYLCASSSRPGTEAFFGQGTRLTVV.